This TCR beta chain was profiled in a study of metastatic and nonmetastatic thyroid tumors. Patients underwent thyroid surgery, and none had received any treatment before it. Original methodology: Built for papillary thyroid cancer, a distant-metastasis classifier drew on CDR3 differences across clinicopathological groups. TCRdb re-analyzed the PCR reads using MiXCR. TCRdb's processing, not the authors', yielded these V and J calls. The repertoire holds 53,000 or so clones, with roughly 20% as singletons. CDR1 and CDR2 (germline): DFQATT, SNEGSKA (reference sequence). The CDR3 sequence is 13 residues long. Note on this clone: Its cognate antigen is unknown.

Broader study findings: The study reportedly found significantly higher TCR beta diversity in malignant thyroid tumors than benign nodules, in blood and tumor.

Input material: blood. V is TRBV20-1 and J is TRBJ2-7, with 7 bases matching TRBD1. The receptor was derived from a female donor with papillary thyroid cancer or a benign thyroid nodule (not recorded which). Some clones in this sample may be carry-over from other donors' samples. The CDR3 coding sequence is TGCAGCGCTGGCAAGGGGGCGAAATACGAGCAGTACTTC. Encoded protein: CSAGKGAKYEQYF.